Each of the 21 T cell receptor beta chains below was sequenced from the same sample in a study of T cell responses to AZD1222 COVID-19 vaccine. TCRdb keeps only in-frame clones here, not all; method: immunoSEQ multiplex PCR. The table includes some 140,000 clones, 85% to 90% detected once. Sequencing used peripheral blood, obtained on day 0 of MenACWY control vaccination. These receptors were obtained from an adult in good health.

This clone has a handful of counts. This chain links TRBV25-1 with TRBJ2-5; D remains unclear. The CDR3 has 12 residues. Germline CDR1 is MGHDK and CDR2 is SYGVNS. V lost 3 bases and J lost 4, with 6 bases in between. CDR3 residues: CASSEFGETQYF. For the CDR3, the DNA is TGTGCCAGCAGTGAGTTCGGAGAGACCCAGTACTTC.

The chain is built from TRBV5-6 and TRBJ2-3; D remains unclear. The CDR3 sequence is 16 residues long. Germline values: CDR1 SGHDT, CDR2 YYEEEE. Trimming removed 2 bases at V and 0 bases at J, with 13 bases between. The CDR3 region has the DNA TGTGCCAGCAGCTTTACAATGAGTCCTAGCACAGATACGCAGTATTTT. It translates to CASSFTMSPSTDTQYF.

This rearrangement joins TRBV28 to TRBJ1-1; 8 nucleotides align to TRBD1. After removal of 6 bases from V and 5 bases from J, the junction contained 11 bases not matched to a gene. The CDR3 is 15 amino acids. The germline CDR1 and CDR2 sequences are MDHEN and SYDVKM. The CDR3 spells CASRQTGQARTEAFF. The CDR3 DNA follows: TGTGCCAGCAGACAAACGGGACAGGCGAGAACTGAAGCTTTCTTT.

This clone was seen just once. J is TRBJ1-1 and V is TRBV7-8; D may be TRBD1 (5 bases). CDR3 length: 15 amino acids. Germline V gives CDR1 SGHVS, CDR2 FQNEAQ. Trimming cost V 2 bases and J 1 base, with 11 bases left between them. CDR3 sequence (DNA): TGTGCCAGCAGCTTACGGACATGGCAGAACACTGAAGCTTTCTTT. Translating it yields CASSLRTWQNTEAFF.

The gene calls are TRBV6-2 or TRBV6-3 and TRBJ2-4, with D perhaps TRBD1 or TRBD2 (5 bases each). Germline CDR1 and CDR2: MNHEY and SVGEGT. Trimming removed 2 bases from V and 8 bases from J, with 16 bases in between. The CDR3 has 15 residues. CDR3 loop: CASSYGGSVGDIQYF. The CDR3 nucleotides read TGTGCCAGCAGTTACGGGGGATCTGTGGGAGACATTCAGTACTTC.

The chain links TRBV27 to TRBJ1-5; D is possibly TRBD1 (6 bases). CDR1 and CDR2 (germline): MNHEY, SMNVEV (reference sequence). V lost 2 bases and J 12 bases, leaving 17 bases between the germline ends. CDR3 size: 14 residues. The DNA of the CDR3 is TGTGCCAGCAGTTTACGGGGGCGCCGGGAGCTCCAGCATTTT. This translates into CASSLRGRRELQHF.

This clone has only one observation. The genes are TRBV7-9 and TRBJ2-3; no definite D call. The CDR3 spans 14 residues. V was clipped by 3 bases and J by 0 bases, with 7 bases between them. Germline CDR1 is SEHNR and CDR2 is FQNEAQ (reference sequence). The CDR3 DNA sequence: TGTGCCAGCAGCTTCGCTACTAGCACAGATACGCAGTATTTT. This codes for CASSFATSTDTQYF.

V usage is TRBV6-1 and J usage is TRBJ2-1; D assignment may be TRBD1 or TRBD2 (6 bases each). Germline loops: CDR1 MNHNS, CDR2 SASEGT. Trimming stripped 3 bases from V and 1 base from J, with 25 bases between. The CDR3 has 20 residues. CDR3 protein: CASSELGLKGDFWSYNEQFF. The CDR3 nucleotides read TGTGCCAGCAGTGAGTTAGGACTAAAGGGGGATTTCTGGTCCTACAATGAGCAGTTCTTC.

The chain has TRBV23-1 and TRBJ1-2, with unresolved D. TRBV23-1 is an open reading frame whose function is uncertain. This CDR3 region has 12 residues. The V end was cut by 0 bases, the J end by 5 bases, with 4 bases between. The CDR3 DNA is TGCGCCAGCAGTCAATCCGGGTATGGCTACACCTTC. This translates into CASSQSGYGYTF.

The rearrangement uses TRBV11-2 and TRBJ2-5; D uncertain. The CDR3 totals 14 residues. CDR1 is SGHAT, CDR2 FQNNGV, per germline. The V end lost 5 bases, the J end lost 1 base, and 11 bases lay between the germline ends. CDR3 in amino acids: CASSAQPTQETQYF. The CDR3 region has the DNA TGTGCCAGCAGCGCACAGCCGACCCAAGAGACCCAGTACTTC.

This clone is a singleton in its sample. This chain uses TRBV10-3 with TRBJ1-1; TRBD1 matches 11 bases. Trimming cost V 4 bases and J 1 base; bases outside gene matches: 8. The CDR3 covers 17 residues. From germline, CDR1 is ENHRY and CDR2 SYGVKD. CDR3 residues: CAISVGTGGLENTEAFF. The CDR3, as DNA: TGTGCCATCAGTGTTGGGACAGGGGGACTCGAGAACACTGAAGCTTTCTTT.

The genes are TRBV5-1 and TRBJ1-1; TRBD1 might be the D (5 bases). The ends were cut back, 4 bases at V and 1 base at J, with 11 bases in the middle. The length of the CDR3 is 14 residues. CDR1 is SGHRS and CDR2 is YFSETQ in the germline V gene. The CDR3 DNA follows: TGCGCCAGCAGCCACGGACAACAGAACACTGAAGCTTTCTTT. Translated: CASSHGQQNTEAFF.

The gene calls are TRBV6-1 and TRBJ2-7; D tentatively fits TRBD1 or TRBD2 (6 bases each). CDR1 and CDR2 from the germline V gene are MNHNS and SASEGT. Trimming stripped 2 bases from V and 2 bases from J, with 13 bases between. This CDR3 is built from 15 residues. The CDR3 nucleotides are TGTGCCAGCAGTGAACAGCCAGGGGAGGCCTACGAGCAGTACTTC. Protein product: CASSEQPGEAYEQYF.

The CDR3 nucleotides read TGTGCCAGCAGCTACCTAGCGGTATCCTACAATGAGCAGTTCTTC. This encodes CASSYLAVSYNEQFF. The chain uses TRBV11-3 and TRBJ2-1; TRBD2 matches 7 bases. This CDR3 has 15 residues. V lost 4 bases to trimming and J lost 1 base; unmatched junction nucleotides: 4. Germline V CDR1 and CDR2: SGHNT, YENEEA.

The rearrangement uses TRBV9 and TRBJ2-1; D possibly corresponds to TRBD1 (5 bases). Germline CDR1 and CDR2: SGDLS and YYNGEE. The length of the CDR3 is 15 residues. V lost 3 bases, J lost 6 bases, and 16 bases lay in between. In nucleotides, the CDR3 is TGTGCCAGCAGCGAGGGGTCCTTAGCACCCAATGAGCAGTTCTTC. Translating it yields CASSEGSLAPNEQFF.

The CDR3 DNA reads as TGTGCCAGCAGTTCAGGGACAGGTCTTGGCTCACCCCTCCACTTT. This encodes CASSSGTGLGSPLHF. The chain employs TRBV27 and TRBJ1-6, with TRBD1 matching 8 bases. Germline CDR1 is MNHEY and CDR2 is SMNVEV (reference sequence). This CDR3 comprises 15 residues. V lost 4 bases, J lost 10 bases, and 9 bases stayed unmatched.

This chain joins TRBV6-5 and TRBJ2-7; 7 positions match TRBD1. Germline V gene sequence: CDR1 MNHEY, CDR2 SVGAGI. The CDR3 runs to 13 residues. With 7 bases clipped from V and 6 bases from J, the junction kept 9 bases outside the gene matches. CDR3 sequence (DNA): TGTGCCAGCACAATCGGGACAGTTGCCGAGCAGTACGTC. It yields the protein CASTIGTVAEQYV.

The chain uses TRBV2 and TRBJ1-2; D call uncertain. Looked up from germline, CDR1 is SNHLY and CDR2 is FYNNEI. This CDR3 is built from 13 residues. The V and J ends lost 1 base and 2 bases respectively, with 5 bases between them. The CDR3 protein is CASSEGQNYGYTF. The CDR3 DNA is TGTGCCAGCAGTGAAGGCCAGAACTATGGCTACACCTTC.

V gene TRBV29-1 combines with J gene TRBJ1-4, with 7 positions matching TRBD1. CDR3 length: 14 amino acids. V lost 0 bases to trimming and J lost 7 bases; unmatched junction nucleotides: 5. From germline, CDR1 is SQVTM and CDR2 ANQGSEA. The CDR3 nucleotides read TGCAGCGTTGAAGATCAGGGGGGGGTTGAAAAACTGTTTTTT. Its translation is CSVEDQGGVEKLFF. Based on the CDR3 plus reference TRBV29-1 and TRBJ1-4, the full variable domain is SAVISQKPSRDICQRGTSLTIQCQVDSQVTMMFWYRQQPGQSLTLIATANQGSEATYESGFVIDKFPISRPNLTFSTLTVSNMSPEDSSIYLCSVEDQGGVEKLFFGSGTQLSVL.

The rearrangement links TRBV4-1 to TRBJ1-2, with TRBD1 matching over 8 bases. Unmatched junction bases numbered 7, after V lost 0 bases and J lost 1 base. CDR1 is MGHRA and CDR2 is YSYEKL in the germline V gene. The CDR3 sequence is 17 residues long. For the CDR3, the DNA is TGCGCCAGCAGCCAAGATCGGCAGGGGGCAAATAACTATGGCTACACCTTC. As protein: CASSQDRQGANNYGYTF.

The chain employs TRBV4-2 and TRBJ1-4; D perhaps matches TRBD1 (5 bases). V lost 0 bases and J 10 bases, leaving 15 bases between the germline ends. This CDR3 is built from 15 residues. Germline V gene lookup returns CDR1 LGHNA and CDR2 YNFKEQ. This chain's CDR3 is CASSQDRGGVGKLFF. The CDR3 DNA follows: TGTGCCAGCAGCCAAGATAGGGGAGGGGTTGGAAAACTGTTTTTT.